This TCR beta chain was observed in a study of human T cells and chemical hapten exposure. Notes on the study in general: Alopecia was present in the donors, so their immune response may differ from healthy people's.

Noted time point: patch test 1, 2 weeks after DPC sensitization. The treatment: therapeutic diphenylcyclopropenone sensitization with weekly scalp DPC. Total RNA extraction was carried out from unfractionated whole blood. The length of the CDR3 is 21 residues. From germline, CDR1 is SQVTM and CDR2 ANQGSEA. With 3 bases removed from V and 7 bases from J, the gap between germline ends came to 40 bases. TCRdb re-called the RACE reads through MiXCR, storing one row per CDR3 protein. The sample has about 37,000 distinct CDR3 sequences, over 5.5% seen once. Only a few counts were recorded for this clonotype. Its antigen is still unknown.

V is TRBV29-1 and J is TRBJ2-7; possibly TRBD1 for D (7 bases). The sequence came from a woman aged 30 to 39 with alopecia areata. Some clones in this sample may be carry-over from other donors' samples. The material sequenced was whole blood, taken in connection with sensitization to the hapten diphenylcyclopropenone (DPC). CDR3 protein: CSVDRKSRGWLRKGGYWEQYF. CDR3 DNA sequence: TGCAGCGTTGATAGGAAAAGCCGGGGGTGGTTACGCAAAGGGGGCTACTGGGAGCAGTACTTC.